The 9 T cell receptor beta chains below come from one sample, sequenced in a study of cytomegalovirus exposure and HLA in healthy donors. Profiling relied on immunoSEQ multiplex PCR, and the TCRdb table lists in-frame clones only, not all of them. The repertoire holds about 150,000 clones, with about 86% as singletons. Sequences were obtained from PBMCs. The receptors derive from a human donor in good health.

The chain links TRBV27 to TRBJ1-4; D may be TRBD1 (5 bases). The CDR3 covers 15 residues. Germline V gene sequence: CDR1 MNHEY, CDR2 SMNVEV (reference sequence). V was shortened by 3 bases and J by 5 bases, with 13 bases between the two germline ends. This chain's CDR3 is CASSFSPRGNEKLFF. As DNA, the CDR3 is TGTGCCAGCAGTTTTTCCCCCCGGGGGAATGAAAAACTGTTTTTT. Supplemented by reference TRBV27 and TRBJ1-4, the full variable domain reads EAQVTQNPRYLITVTGKKLTVTCSQNMNHEYMSWYRQDPGLGLRQIYYSMNVEVTDKGDVPEGYKVSRKEKRNFPLILESPSPNQTSLYFCASSFSPRGNEKLFFGSGTQLSVL.

This clone showed up just a few times. V usage is TRBV5-6 and J usage is TRBJ2-7; maybe TRBD1 (7 bases). With 0 bases removed from V and 5 bases from J, the gap between germline ends came to 15 bases. Germline CDR1 SGHDT, CDR2 YYEEEE. This CDR3 is built from 15 residues. The CDR3 loop reads CASSLALAGGNEQYF. The CDR3 DNA is TGTGCCAGCAGCTTGGCTTTGGCAGGGGGGAACGAGCAGTACTTC.

Here the CDR3 reads CASRVTPGNTIYF. The CDR3 coding sequence is TGTGCCAGCAGGGTTACTCCTGGAAACACCATATATTTT. The V gene is TRBV7-8, the J gene TRBJ1-3; D is ambiguous. CDR1 and CDR2 (germline): SGHVS, FQNEAQ. Trimming cost V 6 bases and J 2 bases, with 8 bases left between them. The CDR3 totals 13 residues.

The chain is built from TRBV30 and TRBJ2-7, with D possibly matching TRBD2 (6 bases). Looked up from germline, CDR1 is GTSNPN and CDR2 is SVGIG (reference sequence). The CDR3 is made up of 16 amino acids. The V gene lost 1 base and the J gene lost 4 bases, with 20 bases spanning the gap. CDR3 sequence: CAWSEIDSGNFYEQYF. CDR3 nucleotide sequence: TGTGCCTGGAGTGAGATTGATAGCGGAAATTTTTACGAGCAGTACTTC.

This clone was found once. The chain employs TRBV6-4 and TRBJ2-2; the D is unclear. CDR1 and CDR2 from the germline V gene are MRHNA and SNTAGT. Trimming took 0 bases from V and 7 from J, leaving 6 bases between them. CDR3 length equals 13 residues. CDR3 sequence reads: CASSDSVGGELFF. Written as DNA, the CDR3 is TGTGCCAGCAGTGACTCAGTCGGCGGGGAGCTGTTTTTT.

This clone was seen more than once but under ten times. The V gene is TRBV7-8, the J gene TRBJ2-7; D is perhaps TRBD1 (6 bases). Deletions cut 0 bases from V and 2 bases from J, with 17 bases between. CDR1 and CDR2 (germline): SGHVS, FQNEAQ. The CDR3 consists of 17 residues. As DNA, the CDR3 is TGTGCCAGCAGCTTAGCGGGGGTGGACAGATTTACCTACGAGCAGTACTTC. It encodes CASSLAGVDRFTYEQYF.

CDR3 sequence (DNA): TGTGCCAGTAGTAGGGGCGGGAGCTCCTACAATGAGCAGTTCTTC. Protein sequence: CASSRGGSSYNEQFF. The chain couples TRBV19 to TRBJ2-1; 7 bases agree with TRBD2. The CDR3 has 15 residues. Germline assignment: CDR1 LNHDA and CDR2 SQIVND (reference sequence). Trimming at V came to 4 bases and at J to 0 bases, leaving 3 bases not matched to a gene.

The chain carries TRBV9 and TRBJ2-3; tentative D call: TRBD2 (6 bases). The V end was cut by 1 base, the J end by 6 bases, with 18 bases between. The CDR3 is 16 residues long. Germline values: CDR1 SGDLS, CDR2 YYNGEE. The CDR3, as DNA: TGTGCCAGCAGCGTATCGACGGGGGTCCTGGTGGATACGCAGTATTTT. Amino acid sequence: CASSVSTGVLVDTQYF.

The chain joins TRBV9 to TRBJ1-5; D might be TRBD1 (6 bases). CDR3 length: 15 amino acids. The V gene's germline CDR1 is SGDLS and CDR2 YYNGEE. V lost 4 bases and J 3 bases, leaving 14 bases between the germline ends. CDR3 region: CASSLGQWDNQPQHF. As DNA, the CDR3 is TGTGCCAGCAGCCTAGGACAGTGGGACAATCAGCCCCAGCATTTT.